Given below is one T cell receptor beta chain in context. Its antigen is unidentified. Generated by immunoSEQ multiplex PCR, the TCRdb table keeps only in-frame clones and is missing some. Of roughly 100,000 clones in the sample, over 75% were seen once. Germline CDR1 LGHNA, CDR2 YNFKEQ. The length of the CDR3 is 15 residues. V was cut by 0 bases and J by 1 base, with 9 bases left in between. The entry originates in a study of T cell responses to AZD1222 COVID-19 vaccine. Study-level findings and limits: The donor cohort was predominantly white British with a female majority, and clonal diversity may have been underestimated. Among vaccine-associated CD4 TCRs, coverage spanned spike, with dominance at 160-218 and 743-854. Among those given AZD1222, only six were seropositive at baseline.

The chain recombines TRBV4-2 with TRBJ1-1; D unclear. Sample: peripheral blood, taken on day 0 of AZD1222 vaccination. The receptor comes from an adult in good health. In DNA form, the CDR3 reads TGTGCCAGCAGCCAAGATAGGACGGCGAACACTGAAGCTTTCTTT. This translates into CASSQDRTANTEAFF.